This entry lists 13 T cell receptor beta chains sequenced from one sample in a study of identical twins. TCRdb redid the calling of the 5' RACE reads with MiXCR, one entry per CDR3 protein. The table includes fewer than 250,000 distinct CDR3 sequences, approximately 6.8% detected once. A further study also used this sample, focusing on yellow fever vaccine responses in identical twins.

Sequencing was performed on CD8+ T cells sorted from blood. These receptors originate from a woman aged 18-29 years in good health.

This clonotype occurred many times. The CDR3 DNA reads TGCGCCAGCAGCCACCTACAGGGGGAGGGATACGAGCAGTACGTC. Its protein product is CASSHLQGEGYEQYV. The rearrangement links TRBV4-1 to TRBJ2-7, with D possibly matching TRBD1 (8 bases). Germline CDR1 MGHRA, CDR2 YSYEKL. V was clipped by 3 bases and J by 4 bases, with 16 bases between them. CDR3 size: 15 residues.

A few counts support this clonotype. V is TRBV5-1 and J is TRBJ2-5; no clear D gene. The CDR3 sequence is 13 residues long. Germline V CDR1 and CDR2: SGHRS, YFSETQ. V lost 1 base and J lost 1, with 5 bases in between. DNA of the CDR3: TGCGCCAGCAGCTTGCGGCCCCAAGAGACCCAGTACTTC. Its protein is CASSLRPQETQYF. Using reference TRBV5-1 and TRBJ2-5 for the parts outside the CDR3, the full variable domain is KAGVTQTPRYLIKTRGQQVTLSCSPISGHRSVSWYQQTPGQGLQFLFEYFSETQRNKGNFPGRFSGRQFSNSRSEMNVSTLELGDSALYLCASSLRPQETQYFGPGTRLLVL.

The rearrangement joins TRBV25-1 to TRBJ2-5; D possibly uses TRBD1 or TRBD2 (5 bases each). The CDR3 has 14 amino acids. Germline-derived CDR1 and CDR2 are MGHDK and SYGVNS. Trimming shortened V by 1 base and J by 3 bases, and 9 bases separated the two germline ends. The chain's CDR3 is CASSESGREETQYF. The CDR3 DNA sequence: TGTGCCAGCAGTGAATCGGGACGGGAAGAGACCCAGTACTTC.

The J gene is TRBJ1-4, the V gene TRBV7-6; 9 positions match TRBD1. The V gene's germline CDR1 is SGHVS and CDR2 FNYEAQ. V shed 1 base and J 7 bases; nucleotides not matched to a gene: 10. The length of the CDR3 is 17 residues. The CDR3 DNA follows: TGTGCCAGCAGCTTAGTAGTCGGGACAGGGCTTAGTGAAAAACTGTTTTTT. Translation: CASSLVVGTGLSEKLFF. Full variable domain (rest looked up from reference TRBV7-6 and TRBJ1-4): GAGVSQSPRYKVTKRGQDVALRCDPISGHVSLYWYRQALGQGPEFLTYFNYEAQQDKSGLPNDRFSAERPEGSISTLTIQRTEQRDSAMYRCASSLVVGTGLSEKLFFGSGTQLSVL.

V usage is TRBV4-2 and J usage is TRBJ1-1, with unresolved D. The germline CDR1 and CDR2 sequences are LGHNA and YNFKEQ. The length of the CDR3 is 15 residues. Trimming took off 0 bases at V and 0 bases at J, with 8 bases between the two ends. CDR3 residues: CASSQDPGVNTEAFF. Written as DNA, the CDR3 is TGTGCCAGCAGCCAAGATCCTGGGGTGAACACTGAAGCTTTCTTT.

The V gene is TRBV5-5, the J gene TRBJ2-1, with D possibly being TRBD2 (6 bases). The V gene's germline CDR1 is SGHKS and CDR2 YYEKEE (reference sequence). V lost 1 base and J 6 bases, leaving 14 bases between the germline ends. The CDR3 has 15 residues. CDR3 protein: CASSLNLGRGNEQFF. The CDR3 DNA follows: TGTGCCAGCAGCTTGAACCTCGGGAGAGGCAATGAGCAGTTCTTC.

This clonotype showed up many times. The CDR3 DNA reads as TGCGCCAGCAGCCAAGGGGTAGATCAGCCCCAGCATTTT. Amino acid sequence: CASSQGVDQPQHF. This chain links TRBV4-1 with TRBJ1-5; D not certain. Germline CDR1 reads MGHRA; CDR2 reads YSYEKL. There are 13 residues in the CDR3. V was shortened by 1 base and J by 5 bases, with 6 bases between the two germline ends.

V is TRBV19 and J is TRBJ2-7; 11 bases are a match to TRBD1. Germline CDR1 is LNHDA and CDR2 is SQIVND (reference sequence). Trimming cost V 7 bases and J 4 bases; bases outside gene matches: 9. The CDR3 loop spans 15 amino acids. CDR3 region: CASKATGTGGYEQYF. CDR3 nucleotides: TGTGCCAGTAAAGCCACCGGGACAGGGGGGTACGAGCAGTACTTC.

In this sample, this clonotype turned up a few times. The chain has TRBV20-1 and TRBJ2-5, with TRBD2 matching 12 bases. Per germline, CDR1 DFQATT and CDR2 SNEGSKA (reference sequence). This CDR3 has 16 residues. V lost 4 bases, J lost 4 bases, and 10 bases stayed unmatched. The CDR3 loop reads CSAKTILAGGSETQYF. The CDR3 DNA follows: TGCAGTGCTAAAACAATACTAGCGGGAGGATCAGAGACCCAGTACTTC.

This clonotype has ten or more counts. The rearrangement links TRBV5-6 to TRBJ1-4, with a weak D call TRBD1 (6 bases). Trimming shortened V by 3 bases and J by 8 bases, and 17 bases separated the two germline ends. In germline, CDR1 is SGHDT, CDR2 YYEEEE. The CDR3 is made up of 15 amino acids. In nucleotides, the CDR3 is TGTGCCAGCAGCTCGGGGCCTTTCGGGGGCGAAAAACTGTTTTTT. Its protein is CASSSGPFGGEKLFF.

This clonotype was counted between two and nine times. The gene calls are TRBV28 and TRBJ2-3; tentatively, D is TRBD1 (7 bases). CDR1 and CDR2 (germline): MDHEN, SYDVKM. Trimming left V 8 bases short and J 0 bases short, with 15 bases between. This CDR3 has 15 amino acids. The CDR3 sequence: CASERETGSTDTQYF. CDR3 DNA: TGTGCCAGCGAACGGGAGACAGGGAGCACAGATACGCAGTATTTT.

This clonotype was seen repeatedly, ten times or more. The chain uses TRBV7-9 and TRBJ2-3; no firm D call. The CDR3 runs to 14 residues. CDR1 is SEHNR and CDR2 is FQNEAQ in the germline V gene (reference sequence). Trimming took off 5 bases at V and 3 bases at J, with 12 bases between the two ends. CDR3 protein: CASSPTIMTDTQYF. The DNA for the CDR3 is TGTGCCAGCAGCCCCACTATTATGACAGATACGCAGTATTTT. The entire variable domain, with the rest obtained from reference TRBV7-9 and TRBJ2-3, is as follows: DTGVSQNPRHKITKRGQNVTFRCDPISEHNRLYWYRQTLGQGPEFLTYFQNEAQLEKSRLLSDRFSAERPKGSFSTLEIQRTEQGDSAMYLCASSPTIMTDTQYFGPGTRLTVL.

In its sample, this clonotype was seen a few times. The chain links TRBV6-2 or TRBV6-3 to TRBJ2-7; TRBD2 aligns across 8 bases. J gave up 0 bases and V 1 base, and 11 bases lay outside the gene matches. The CDR3 spans 18 residues. Germline assignment: CDR1 MNHEY and CDR2 SVGEGT. The CDR3 region has the DNA TGTGCCAGCAGTTACTATCTGTCTACGGGGGGGAGCTCCTACGAGCAGTACGTC. Protein sequence: CASSYYLSTGGSSYEQYV.